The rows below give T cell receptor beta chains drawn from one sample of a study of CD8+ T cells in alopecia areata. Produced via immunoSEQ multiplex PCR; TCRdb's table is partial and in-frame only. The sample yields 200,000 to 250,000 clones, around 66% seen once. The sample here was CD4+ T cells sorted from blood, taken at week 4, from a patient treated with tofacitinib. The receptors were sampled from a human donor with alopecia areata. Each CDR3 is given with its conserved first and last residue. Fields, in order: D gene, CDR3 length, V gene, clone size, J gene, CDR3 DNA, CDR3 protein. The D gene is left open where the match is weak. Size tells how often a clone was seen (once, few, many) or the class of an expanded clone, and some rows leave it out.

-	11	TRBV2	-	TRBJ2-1	TGTGCCAGCAGTGAGGGCAATGAGCAGTTCTTC	CASSEGNEQFF
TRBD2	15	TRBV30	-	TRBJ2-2	TGTGCCTGGAACCAGGGACTAGCGTGGACCGGGGAGCTGTTTTTT	CAWNQGLAWTGELFF
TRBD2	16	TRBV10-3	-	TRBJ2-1	TGTGCCATCAGTGAGGTAGCGGGGGCGGAGGACAATGAGCAGTTCTTC	CAISEVAGAEDNEQFF
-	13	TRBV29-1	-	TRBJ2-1	TGCAGCGTTGTCCCTAGAAGTTGGAATGAGCAGTTCTTC	CSVVPRSWNEQFF
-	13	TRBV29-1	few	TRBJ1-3	TGCAGCGTTGGGTTGGACTCTGGAAACACCATATATTTT	CSVGLDSGNTIYF
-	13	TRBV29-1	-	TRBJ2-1	TGCAGCGTTCGGTGGACCTCCTACAATGAGCAGTTCTTC	CSVRWTSYNEQFF
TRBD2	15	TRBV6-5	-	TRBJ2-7	TGTGCCAGCAGCCGATTAGCGGGGGGGTCCTACGAGCAGTACTTC	CASSRLAGGSYEQYF
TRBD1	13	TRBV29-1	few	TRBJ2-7	TGCAGCGCGGGCAACAGGGGTGGCTACGAGCAGTACTTC	CSAGNRGGYEQYF
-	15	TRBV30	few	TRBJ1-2	TGTGCCTCTCCGAGGCTGGGGGCACAGGGCTATGGCTACACCTTC	CASPRLGAQGYGYTF
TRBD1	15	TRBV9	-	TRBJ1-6	TGTGCCAGCAGCGGTTCCGGGACAGGGAATTCACCCCTCCACTTT	CASSGSGTGNSPLHF
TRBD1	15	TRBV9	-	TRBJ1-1	TGTGCCAGCAGCCCTTCTCGGGACAGGGGCTATGAAGCTTTCTTT	CASSPSRDRGYEAFF
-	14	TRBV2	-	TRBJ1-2	TGTGCCAGCAGTGAAAGAGAGGGACTCCATGGCTACACCTTC	CASSEREGLHGYTF
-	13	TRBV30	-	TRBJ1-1	TGTGCCTGGAGGCCCGGATTAATCACTGAAGCTTTCTTT	CAWRPGLITEAFF
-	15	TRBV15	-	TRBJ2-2	TGTGCCACCAGCAGAGATCTCGGGGTTGCCGGGGAGCTGTTTTTT	CATSRDLGVAGELFF
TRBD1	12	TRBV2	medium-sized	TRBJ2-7	TGTGCCAGCAGTACAGGGGTCGGCGAGCAGTACTTC	CASSTGVGEQYF
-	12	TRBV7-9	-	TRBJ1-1	TGTGCCAGCAGCTTAAGGGTCGGTGAAGCTTTCTTT	CASSLRVGEAFF
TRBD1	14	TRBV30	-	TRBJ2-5	TGTGCCTGGAGCGCCCAGGGGGCCAGGGAGACCCAGTACTTC	CAWSAQGARETQYF
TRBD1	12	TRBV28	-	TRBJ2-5	TGTGCCAGCACAGGGGGCTTGAAGACCCAGTACTTC	CASTGGLKTQYF
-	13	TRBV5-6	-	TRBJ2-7	TGTGCCAGCAGCCTGGATGGTTCCTACGAGCAGTACTTC	CASSLDGSYEQYF
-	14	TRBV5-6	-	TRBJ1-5	TGTGCCAGCAGCTTGGTTGGATACAATCAGCCCCAGCATTTT	CASSLVGYNQPQHF
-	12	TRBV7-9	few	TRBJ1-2	TGTGCCAGCAGCTCCAGTAGGGAGGGCTACACCTTC	CASSSSREGYTF
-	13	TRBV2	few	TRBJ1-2	TGTGCCAGCAGTGAAAGGGCCGCTTATGGCTACACCTTC	CASSERAAYGYTF
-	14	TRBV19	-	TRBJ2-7	TGTGCCAGTAGTAGCGGAGGGAATCCCTACGAGCAGTACTTC	CASSSGGNPYEQYF
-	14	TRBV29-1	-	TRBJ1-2	TGCAGCGTTGGTGGGGGGAATGTCAACTATGGCTACACCTTC	CSVGGGNVNYGYTF
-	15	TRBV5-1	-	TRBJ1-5	TGCGCCAGCAGTTCCTCAGGGGAGCGCAATCAGCCCCAGCATTTT	CASSSSGERNQPQHF
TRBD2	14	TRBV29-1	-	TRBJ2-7	TGCAGCGTTGAACTTGGACTAGGCCTCGGCGAGCAGTACTTC	CSVELGLGLGEQYF
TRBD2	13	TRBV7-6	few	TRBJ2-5	TGTGCCAGCAGCCGGGGGGTGACGGAGACCCAGTACTTC	CASSRGVTETQYF
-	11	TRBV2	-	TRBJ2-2	TGTGCCAGTAGGACGCCCGGGGAGCTGTTTTTT	CASRTPGELFF
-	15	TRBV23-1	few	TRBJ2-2	TGCGCCAGCAGTCATACCAGGCGGGACACCGGGGAGCTGTTTTTT	CASSHTRRDTGELFF
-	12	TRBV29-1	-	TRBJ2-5	TGCAGCGTAAGGGGGGTGGCGGAGACCCAGTACTTC	CSVRGVAETQYF
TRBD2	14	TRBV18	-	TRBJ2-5	TGTGCCAGCTCACCGGGACTAGCGTGGGAGACCCAGTACTTC	CASSPGLAWETQYF
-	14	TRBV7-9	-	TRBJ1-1	TGTGCCAGCAGCAAACAGGGCACGAACACTGAAGCTTTCTTT	CASSKQGTNTEAFF
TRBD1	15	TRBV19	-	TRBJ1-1	TGTGCCAGTAGTACCGGGACAGGGGTGGACACTGAAGCTTTCTTT	CASSTGTGVDTEAFF
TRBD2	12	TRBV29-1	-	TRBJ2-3	TGCAGCATAACTAGCGGGGCAGATACGCAGTATTTT	CSITSGADTQYF
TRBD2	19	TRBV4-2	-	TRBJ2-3	TGTGCCAGCAACCAAGTCTCGGGACTAGCGGGGGGGAGACGAGATACGCAGTATTTT	CASNQVSGLAGGRRDTQYF
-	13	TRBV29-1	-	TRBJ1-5	TGCAGCGCCCAACCCGCGATCAATCAGCCCCAGCATTTT	CSAQPAINQPQHF
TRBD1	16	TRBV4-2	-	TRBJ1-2	TGTGCCAGCAGCCAATCCACAGGGGCCGGAAGCTATGGCTACACCTTC	CASSQSTGAGSYGYTF
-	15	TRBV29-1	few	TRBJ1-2	TGCAGCGCCATAGATTGGGTAGGAAACTCCTATGGCTACACCTTC	CSAIDWVGNSYGYTF
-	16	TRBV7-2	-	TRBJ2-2	TGTGCCAGCAGCTTAGCGCTGAGACCAAACACCGGGGAGCTGTTTTTT	CASSLALRPNTGELFF
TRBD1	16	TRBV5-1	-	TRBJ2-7	TGCGCCAGCAGAGGGACAGGGATCGGGGCGGGCTACGAGCAGTACTTC	CASRGTGIGAGYEQYF
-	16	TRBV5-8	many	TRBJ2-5	TGTGCCAGCAGCTTGGCCAGGGGGGGGGTCCAAGAGACCCAGTACTTC	CASSLARGGVQETQYF
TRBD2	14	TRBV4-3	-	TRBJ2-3	TGCGCCAGCAGCCGGAGACTAGCGGGCAAGAATTATAGTTTT	CASSRRLAGKNYSF
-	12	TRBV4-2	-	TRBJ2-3	TGTGCCAGCAGCCAAGAAACAGATACGCAGTATTTT	CASSQETDTQYF
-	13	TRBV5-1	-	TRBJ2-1	TGCGCCAGCAGAAGGGCGGGCGACAATGAGCAGTTCTTC	CASRRAGDNEQFF
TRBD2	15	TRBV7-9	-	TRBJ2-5	TGTGCCAGCAGCTCCGCTAGCGGGGGGCTGGAGACCCAGTACTTC	CASSSASGGLETQYF
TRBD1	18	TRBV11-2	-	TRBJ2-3	TGTGCCAGCAGCTTCCCCGGACAGGGTGGTATCCGGACAGATACGCAGTATTTT	CASSFPGQGGIRTDTQYF
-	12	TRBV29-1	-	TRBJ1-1	TGCAGCGTTGAACATATGGGCACTGAAGCTTTCTTT	CSVEHMGTEAFF